This T cell receptor (beta chain) is drawn from a study of T cells in Graves' hyperthyroidism and ophthalmopathy. Study-wide results and caveats: Among clonotypes expanded in thyroid above 0.001, most were also found in blood. Through a model of 13 V-J features, ophthalmopathy was separated from stable hyperthyroidism.

Amplification yielded TCR beta CDR3 regions, with RNA transcripts as the source. An initial round of RT-PCR targeting the TCR CDR3 relied on the HTBI primer set. TCRdb used MiXCR to reprocess the multiplex PCR reads, holding one entry per CDR3 protein. The sample consists of about 700,000 distinct CDR3 sequences, over 40% of them appearing once. Germline V gives CDR1 DFQATT, CDR2 SNEGSKA (reference sequence). The length of the CDR3 is 12 residues. V was trimmed by 0 bases and J by 10 bases, leaving 12 bases between them. Points on this clonotype: Its target is not known.

The chain couples TRBV20-1 to TRBJ2-5, with D maybe TRBD1 (6 bases). This sequence was found in an adult man with Graves' disease, either hyperthyroidism or ophthalmopathy (not recorded which). Sequencing was done on a sample of peripheral blood or thyroid tissue (not recorded which). The CDR3 loop reads CSARDRDRIQYF. The CDR3 DNA reads TGCAGTGCTAGAGATCGAGACAGGATCCAGTACTTC.